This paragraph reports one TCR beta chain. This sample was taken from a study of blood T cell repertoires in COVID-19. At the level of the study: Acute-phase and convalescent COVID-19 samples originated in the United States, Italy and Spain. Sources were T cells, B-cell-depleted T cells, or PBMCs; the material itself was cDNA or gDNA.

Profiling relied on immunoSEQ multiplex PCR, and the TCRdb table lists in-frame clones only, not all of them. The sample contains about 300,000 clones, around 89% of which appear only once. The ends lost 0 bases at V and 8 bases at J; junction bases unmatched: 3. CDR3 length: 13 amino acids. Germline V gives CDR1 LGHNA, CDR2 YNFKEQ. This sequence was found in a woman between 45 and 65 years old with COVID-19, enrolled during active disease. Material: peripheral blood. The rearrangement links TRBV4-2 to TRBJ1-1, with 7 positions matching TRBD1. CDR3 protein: CASSQDTGAEAFF. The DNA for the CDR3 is TGTGCCAGCAGCCAAGATACAGGGGCCGAAGCTTTCTTT.